The clone carrying this T cell receptor (beta chain) was detected a few times. The CDR3 is made up of 13 amino acids. V was clipped by 3 bases and J by 4 bases; unmatched bases: 0. Germline CDR1 and CDR2: SNHLY and FYNNEI. These data originate in a study of neurological immune-mediated disorders. TCRdb itself ran the 5' RACE reads through MiXCR, one entry per CDR3 protein. The sample consists of roughly 21,000 distinct CDR3 sequences, around 16% of them appearing once. Sequencing was done on a sample of CD8+ T cells from blood. This TCR derives from a woman between 18 and 30 years old with multiple sclerosis. This chain joins TRBV2 and TRBJ2-3; 8 nucleotides align to TRBD2. CDR3 loop: CASSEGLADTQYF. In nucleotides, the CDR3 is TGTGCCAGCAGTGAGGGACTAGCAGATACGCAGTATTTT.